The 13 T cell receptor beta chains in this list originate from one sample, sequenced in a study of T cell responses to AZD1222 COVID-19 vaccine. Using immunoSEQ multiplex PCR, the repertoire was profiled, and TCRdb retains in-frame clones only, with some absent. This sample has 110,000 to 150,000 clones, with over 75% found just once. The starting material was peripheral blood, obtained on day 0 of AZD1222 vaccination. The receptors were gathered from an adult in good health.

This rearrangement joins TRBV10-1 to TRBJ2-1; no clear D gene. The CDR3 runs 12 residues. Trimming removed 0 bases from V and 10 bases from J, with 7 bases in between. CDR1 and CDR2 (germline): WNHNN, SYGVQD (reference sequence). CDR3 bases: TGCGCCAGCAGTGAGTCAATCAAGGAGCAGTTCTTC. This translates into CASSESIKEQFF.

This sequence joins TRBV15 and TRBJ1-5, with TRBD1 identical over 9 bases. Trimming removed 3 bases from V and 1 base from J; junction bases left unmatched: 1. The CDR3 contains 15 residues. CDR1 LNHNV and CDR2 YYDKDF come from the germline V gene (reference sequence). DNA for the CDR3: TGTGCCACCAGCAGGGACAGGGGAAGCAATCAGCCCCAGCATTTT. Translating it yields CATSRDRGSNQPQHF.

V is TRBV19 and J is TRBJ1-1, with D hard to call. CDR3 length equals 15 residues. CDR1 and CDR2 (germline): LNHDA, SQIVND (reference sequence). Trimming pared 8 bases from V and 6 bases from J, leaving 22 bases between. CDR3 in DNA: TGTGCCAGTTCCCCGTCCGGGCAGTCACACGCTGAAGCTTTCTTT. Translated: CASSPSGQSHAEAFF.

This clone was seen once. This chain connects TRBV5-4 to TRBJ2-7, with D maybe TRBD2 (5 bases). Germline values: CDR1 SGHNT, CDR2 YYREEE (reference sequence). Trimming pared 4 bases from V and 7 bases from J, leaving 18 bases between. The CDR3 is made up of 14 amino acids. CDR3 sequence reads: CASSPQRAKDEQYF. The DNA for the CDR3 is TGTGCCAGCAGCCCTCAGAGGGCGAAGGATGAGCAGTACTTC.

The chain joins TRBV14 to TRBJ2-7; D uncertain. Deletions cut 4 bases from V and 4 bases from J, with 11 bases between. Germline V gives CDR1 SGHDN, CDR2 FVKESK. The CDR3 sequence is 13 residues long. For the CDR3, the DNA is TGTGCCAGCAGCCTTTTTAGCCGGTACGAGCAGTACTTC. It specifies CASSLFSRYEQYF.

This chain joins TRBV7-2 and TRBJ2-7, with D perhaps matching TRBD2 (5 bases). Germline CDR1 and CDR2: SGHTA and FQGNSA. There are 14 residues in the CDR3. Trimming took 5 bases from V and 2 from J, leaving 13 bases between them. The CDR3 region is CASSRLSGTYEQYF. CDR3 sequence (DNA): TGTGCCAGCAGCCGGTTAAGCGGAACCTACGAGCAGTACTTC.

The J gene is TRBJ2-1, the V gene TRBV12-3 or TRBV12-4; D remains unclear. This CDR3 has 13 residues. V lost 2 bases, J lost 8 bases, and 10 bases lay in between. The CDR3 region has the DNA TGTGCCAGCAGTTTATACCAAAGGGATGAGCAGTTCTTC. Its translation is CASSLYQRDEQFF.

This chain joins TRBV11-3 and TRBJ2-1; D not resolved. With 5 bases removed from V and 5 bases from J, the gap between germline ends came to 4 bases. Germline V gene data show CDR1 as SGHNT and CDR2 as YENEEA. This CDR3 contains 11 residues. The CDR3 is CASSDNNEQFF. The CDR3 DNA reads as TGTGCCAGCAGCGACAACAATGAGCAGTTCTTC.

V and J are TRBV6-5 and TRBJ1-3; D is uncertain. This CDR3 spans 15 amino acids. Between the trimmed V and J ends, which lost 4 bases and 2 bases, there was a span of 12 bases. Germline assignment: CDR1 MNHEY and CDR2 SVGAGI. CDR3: CASSSPTGTGNTIYF. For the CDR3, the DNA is TGTGCCAGCAGTTCCCCGACTGGGACTGGAAACACCATATATTTT.

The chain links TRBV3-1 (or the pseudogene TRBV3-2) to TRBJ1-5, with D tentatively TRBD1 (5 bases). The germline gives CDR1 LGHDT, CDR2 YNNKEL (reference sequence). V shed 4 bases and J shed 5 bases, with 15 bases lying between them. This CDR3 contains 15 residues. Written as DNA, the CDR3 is TGTGCCAGCAGCCCCCCGGGGGGAACCGATCAGCCCCAGCATTTT. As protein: CASSPPGGTDQPQHF.

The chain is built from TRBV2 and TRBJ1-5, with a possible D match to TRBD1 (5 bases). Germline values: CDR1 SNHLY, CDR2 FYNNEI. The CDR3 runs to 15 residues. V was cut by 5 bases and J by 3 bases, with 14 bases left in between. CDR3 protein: CASSSGGWDNQPQHF. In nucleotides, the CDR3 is TGTGCCAGCAGTTCCGGGGGGTGGGACAATCAGCCCCAGCATTTT.

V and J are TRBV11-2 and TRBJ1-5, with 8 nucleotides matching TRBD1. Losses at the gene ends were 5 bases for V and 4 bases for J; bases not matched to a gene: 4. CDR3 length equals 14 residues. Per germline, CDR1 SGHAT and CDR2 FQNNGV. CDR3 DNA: TGTGCCAGCAGCCTAAACAGGGGGAATCAGCCCCAGCATTTT. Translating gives CASSLNRGNQPQHF.

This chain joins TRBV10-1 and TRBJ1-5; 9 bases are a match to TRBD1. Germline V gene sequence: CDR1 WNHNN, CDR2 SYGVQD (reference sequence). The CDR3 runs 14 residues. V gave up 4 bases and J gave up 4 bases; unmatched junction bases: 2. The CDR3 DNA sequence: TGCGCCAGCAGTGCCGGGACAGGGAATCAGCCCCAGCATTTT. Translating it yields CASSAGTGNQPQHF.